The 23 T cell receptor beta chains listed next were all sequenced from one sample in a study of blood T cell repertoires in COVID-19. Some clones are missing from TCRdb's copy, which holds only in-frame ones; the method was immunoSEQ multiplex PCR. This sample has about 240,000 clones; around four fifths occur once, and the top ten carry 3.6%. The sequencing input was PBMCs or T cells enriched from blood (not recorded which). The receptors derive from a woman aged 35 to 49 who had been exposed to COVID-19.

J is TRBJ2-3 and V is TRBV7-2, with TRBD2 matching 8 bases. V lost 3 bases, J lost 1 base, and 6 bases stayed unmatched. Per the germline V gene, CDR1 is SGHTA and CDR2 is FQGNSA. The CDR3 sequence is 16 residues long. The CDR3: CASSFRSGTRTDTQYF. CDR3 DNA: TGTGCCAGCAGCTTTCGTAGCGGGACCCGCACAGATACGCAGTATTTT.

The rearrangement uses TRBV27 and TRBJ1-1, with a weak D call TRBD1 (6 bases). V was clipped by 5 bases and J by 11 bases, with 27 bases between them. The germline gives CDR1 MNHEY, CDR2 SMNVEV (reference sequence). The CDR3 has 16 residues. Here the CDR3 reads CASSLEGGLGRSYAFF. The CDR3 DNA reads as TGTGCCAGCAGTCTCGAGGGGGGGCTGGGGAGGTCTTATGCTTTCTTT.

The chain links TRBV29-1 to TRBJ1-2, with 7 bases matching TRBD1. J gave up 8 bases and V 2 bases, and 5 bases lay outside the gene matches. The germline V gene has CDR1 SQVTM and CDR2 ANQGSEA. The CDR3 consists of 12 residues. The CDR3 DNA is TGCAGCGTTGAAAGGGACAGTCGAGGCTACACCTTC. This sequence encodes CSVERDSRGYTF.

This CDR3 reads CASSSGGYYGYTF. In DNA form, the CDR3 reads TGTGCCAGCAGTTCAGGGGGGTACTATGGCTACACCTTC. This chain links TRBV3-1 (or the pseudogene TRBV3-2) with TRBJ1-2; 7 nucleotides align to TRBD1. The CDR3 is 13 amino acids. V lost 6 bases to trimming and J lost 3 bases; unmatched junction nucleotides: 4. In germline, CDR1 is LGHDT, CDR2 YNNKEL (reference sequence).

The chain links TRBV7-2 to TRBJ2-7, with 10 bases identical to TRBD2. This CDR3 contains 17 residues. Germline V gene lookup returns CDR1 SGHTA and CDR2 FQGNSA. V lost 1 base to trimming and J lost 5 bases; unmatched junction nucleotides: 11. The DNA of the CDR3 is TGTGCCAGCAGCTTAGAGCCAATAGCGGGGGGCGGGAACGAGCAGTACTTC. As protein: CASSLEPIAGGGNEQYF. Filled out from reference TRBV7-2 and TRBJ2-7, the complete variable domain reads GAGVSQSPSNKVTEKGKDVELRCDPISGHTALYWYRQSLGQGLEFLIYFQGNSAPDKSGLPSDRFSAERTGGSVSTLTIQRTQQEDSAVYLCASSLEPIAGGGNEQYFGPGTRLTVT.

This clone was counted between two and nine times. The chain employs TRBV5-1 and TRBJ2-5; TRBD1 is a possible D gene (7 bases). This CDR3 has 15 amino acids. Germline V gives CDR1 SGHRS, CDR2 YFSETQ. V was cut by 6 bases and J by 13 bases, with 28 bases left in between. The CDR3 sequence: CASTQGGRAKAKGYF. In DNA, the CDR3 is TGCGCCAGCACCCAGGGGGGCCGCGCTAAAGCAAAGGGGTACTTC.

The rearrangement joins TRBV7-9 to TRBJ2-2, with a weak D call TRBD2 (6 bases). This CDR3 contains 16 residues. The V and J ends lost 1 base and 6 bases respectively, with 15 bases between them. CDR1 is SEHNR, CDR2 FQNEAQ, per germline (reference sequence). The CDR3 protein is CASSLVRRVDSGELFF. The CDR3 nucleotides read TGTGCCAGCAGCTTAGTACGGAGGGTCGATTCCGGGGAGCTGTTTTTT.

V usage is TRBV20-1 and J usage is TRBJ2-5; 12 nucleotides match TRBD2. This CDR3 is 17 amino acids long. Germline V gives CDR1 DFQATT, CDR2 SNEGSKA (reference sequence). With 3 bases clipped from V and 1 base from J, the junction kept 9 bases outside the gene matches. The DNA of the CDR3 is TGCAGTGCTAGTGTCCCGGGACTAGCGGGTATCCAAGAGACCCAGTACTTC. Protein: CSASVPGLAGIQETQYF.

The genes are TRBV7-8 and TRBJ2-1; D unresolved. The CDR3 is made up of 11 amino acids. Germline V gives CDR1 SGHVS, CDR2 FQNEAQ. The V gene lost 1 base and the J gene lost 14 bases, with 9 bases spanning the gap. CDR3: CASSLGLVEFF. The CDR3 nucleotides read TGTGCCAGCAGCTTAGGGCTAGTCGAGTTCTTC.

This clone was seen a few times. The CDR3 sequence is CSAGSGAEAFF. The CDR3 DNA sequence: TGCAGTGCTGGATCAGGGGCTGAAGCTTTCTTT. The V call is TRBV20-1, the J call TRBJ1-1; TRBD1 is a possible D gene (6 bases). CDR1 and CDR2 from the germline V gene are DFQATT and SNEGSKA (reference sequence). Trimming removed 5 bases at V and 6 bases at J, with 10 bases between. The CDR3 runs to 11 residues.

This chain joins TRBV5-1 and TRBJ2-1; 11 bases are shared with TRBD2. The CDR3 runs to 15 residues. The germline V gene encodes CDR1 SGHRS and CDR2 YFSETQ. J was trimmed by 4 bases and V by 4 bases; bases with no gene match: 4. CDR3 nucleotides: TGCGCCAGCAGCACCGCTAGCGGGGGGTACAATGAGCAGTTCTTC. Encoded protein: CASSTASGGYNEQFF.

There are a few counts of this clone. The genes are TRBV12-5 and TRBJ1-5; 9 bases line up with TRBD1. This CDR3 is 19 amino acids long. Per the germline V gene, CDR1 is LGHNT and CDR2 is FRNRAP. Germline trimming cut 6 bases from V and 4 bases from J; bases unmatched to any gene: 19. Here the CDR3 reads CASGPPRDRDRRENQPQHF. CDR3 in DNA: TGTGCTAGTGGCCCACCCCGGGACAGGGATCGACGGGAGAATCAGCCCCAGCATTTT.

This clone was detected only once. The chain links TRBV19 to TRBJ1-6; D remains ambiguous. Germline CDR1 and CDR2: LNHDA and SQIVND (reference sequence). The V and J ends lost 7 bases and 3 bases respectively, with 16 bases between them. The CDR3 consists of 16 residues. The CDR3 DNA reads TGTGCCAGTACTCCCACACATTCTCTCTATAATTCACCCCTCCACTTT. Translation gives CASTPTHSLYNSPLHF. Full variable domain (missing parts from reference TRBV19 and TRBJ1-6): DGGITQSPKYLFRKEGQNVTLSCEQNLNHDAMYWYRQDPGQGLRLIYYSQIVNDFQKGDIAEGYSVSREKKESFPLTVTSAQKNPTAFYLCASTPTHSLYNSPLHFGNGTRLTVT.

The chain employs TRBV19 and TRBJ1-2; D is possibly TRBD1 (5 bases). V was pared by 3 bases and J by 4 bases, with 9 bases between. CDR3 length: 13 amino acids. Germline CDR1 reads LNHDA; CDR2 reads SQIVND (reference sequence). The CDR3 is CASSIEDSYGYTF. The CDR3 nucleotides read TGTGCCAGTAGTATCGAAGACAGCTATGGCTACACCTTC.

This clone was found once. CDR3 sequence reads: CATSSTGYSGANVLTF. The CDR3 DNA reads TGTGCCACCAGTAGCACAGGGTATTCTGGGGCCAACGTCCTGACTTTC. V is TRBV24-1 and J is TRBJ2-6, with D perhaps matching TRBD1 (6 bases). Between the trimmed V and J ends, which lost 6 bases and 1 base, there was a span of 12 bases. Germline assignment: CDR1 KGHDR and CDR2 SFDVKD. The CDR3 consists of 16 residues.

V and J are TRBV9 and TRBJ1-3, with D tentatively TRBD1 (5 bases). CDR1 is SGDLS, CDR2 YYNGEE, per germline. The CDR3 extends over 16 amino acids. V lost 2 bases to trimming and J lost 2 bases, with 14 bases between them. The CDR3 reads CASSVSTGGTGNTIYF. The CDR3 DNA is TGTGCCAGCAGCGTCTCAACGGGGGGTACTGGAAACACCATATATTTT.

This clone turned up a few times. V is TRBV7-2 and J is TRBJ1-5; 9 nucleotides agree with TRBD1. J gave up 1 base and V 7 bases, and 2 bases lay outside the gene matches. This CDR3 spans 14 amino acids. Germline loops: CDR1 SGHTA, CDR2 FQGNSA. CDR3 amino acids: CASKGQGSNQPQHF. The CDR3 DNA sequence: TGTGCCAGCAAGGGACAGGGCAGCAATCAGCCCCAGCATTTT.

This clone was detected once. The chain employs TRBV5-1 and TRBJ2-5; 8 bases agree with TRBD1. The germline gives CDR1 SGHRS, CDR2 YFSETQ. V gave up 4 bases and J gave up 6 bases; unmatched junction bases: 5. The CDR3 is 13 amino acids. The DNA of the CDR3 is TGCGCCAGCAGCGGACAGGGAGTACAGACCCAGTACTTC. Its protein product is CASSGQGVQTQYF.

In its sample, this clone was seen once. The chain is built from TRBV9 and TRBJ1-2; 9 nucleotides line up with TRBD1. This CDR3 region has 15 residues. The V gene's germline CDR1 is SGDLS and CDR2 YYNGEE. V lost 4 bases, J lost 6 bases, and 10 bases stayed unmatched. DNA of the CDR3: TGTGCCAGCAGCCCACCCATAGGGGACAGGGATGGCTACACCTTC. Its protein is CASSPPIGDRDGYTF.

The CDR3, as DNA: TGCAGTGCTAGTCGGACAGGGGTTAGCAATCAGCCCCAGCATTTT. Translated, it gives CSASRTGVSNQPQHF. The rearrangement joins TRBV20-1 to TRBJ1-5; 9 bases agree with TRBD1. The J segment lost 0 bases and the V segment lost 3 bases, leaving 3 bases of the junction unmatched. The CDR3 has 15 residues. Looked up from germline, CDR1 is DFQATT and CDR2 is SNEGSKA (reference sequence).

The J gene is TRBJ1-2, the V gene TRBV6-5, with 8 bases fitting TRBD1. Trimming at V came to 5 bases and at J to 5 bases, leaving 7 bases not matched to a gene. Germline values: CDR1 MNHEY, CDR2 SVGAGI. The CDR3 runs to 14 residues. The CDR3 DNA follows: TGTGCCAGCAGTCCATACAGGGGGATATATGGCTACACCTTC. Residues: CASSPYRGIYGYTF.

This clone has just one count. The chain recombines TRBV9 with TRBJ2-2, with 9 bases aligning to TRBD1. Unmatched junction bases numbered 9, after V lost 3 bases and J lost 6 bases. This CDR3 comprises 16 residues. Per the germline V gene, CDR1 is SGDLS and CDR2 is YYNGEE. The CDR3 coding sequence is TGTGCCAGCAGCGCTACAGGGGGCGAATTCCCCGGGGAGCTGTTTTTT. Translating gives CASSATGGEFPGELFF.

The V and J genes are TRBV4-1 and TRBJ2-5; possibly TRBD2 for D (6 bases). The CDR3 is 16 amino acids. The V and J ends lost 0 bases and 4 bases respectively, with 15 bases between them. CDR1 is MGHRA and CDR2 is YSYEKL in the germline V gene. Here the CDR3 DNA reads TGCGCCAGCAGCCAAGATAGCGCGGGGTTGGGAGAGACCCAGTACTTC. This codes for CASSQDSAGLGETQYF.